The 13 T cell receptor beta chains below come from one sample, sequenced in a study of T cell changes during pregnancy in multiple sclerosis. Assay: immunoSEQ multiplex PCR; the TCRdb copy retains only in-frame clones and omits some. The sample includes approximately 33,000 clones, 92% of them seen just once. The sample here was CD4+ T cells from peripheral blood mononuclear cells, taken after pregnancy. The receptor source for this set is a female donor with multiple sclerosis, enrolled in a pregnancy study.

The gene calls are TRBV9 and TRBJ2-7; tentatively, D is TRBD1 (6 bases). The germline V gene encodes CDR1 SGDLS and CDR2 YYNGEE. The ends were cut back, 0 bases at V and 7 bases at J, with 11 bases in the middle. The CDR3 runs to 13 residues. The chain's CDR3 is CASSVDLRGEQYF. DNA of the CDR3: TGTGCCAGCAGCGTAGACCTAAGGGGGGAGCAGTACTTC.

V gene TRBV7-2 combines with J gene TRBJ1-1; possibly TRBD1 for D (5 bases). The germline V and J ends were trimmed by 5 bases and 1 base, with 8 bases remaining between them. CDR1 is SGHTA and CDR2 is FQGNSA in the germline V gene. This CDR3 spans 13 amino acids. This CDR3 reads CASSRTPNTEAFF. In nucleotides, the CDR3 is TGTGCCAGCAGCCGGACACCGAACACTGAAGCTTTCTTT.

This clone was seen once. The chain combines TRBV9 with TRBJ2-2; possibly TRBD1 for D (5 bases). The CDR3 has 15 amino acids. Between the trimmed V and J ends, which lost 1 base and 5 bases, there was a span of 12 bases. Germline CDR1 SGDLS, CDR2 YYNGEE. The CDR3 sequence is CASSVSQGTTGELFF. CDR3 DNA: TGTGCCAGCAGCGTAAGCCAGGGCACAACCGGGGAGCTGTTTTTT. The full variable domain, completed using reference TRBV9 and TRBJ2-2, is DSGVTQTPKHLITATGQRVTLRCSPRSGDLSVYWYQQSLDQGLQFLIQYYNGEERAKGNILERFSAQQFPDLHSELNLSSLELGDSALYFCASSVSQGTTGELFFGEGSRLTVL.

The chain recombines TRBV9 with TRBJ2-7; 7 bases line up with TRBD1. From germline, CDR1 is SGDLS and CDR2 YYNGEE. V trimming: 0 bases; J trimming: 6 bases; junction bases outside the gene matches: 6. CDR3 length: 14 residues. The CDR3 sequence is CASSVAYRGAEQYF. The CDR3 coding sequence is TGTGCCAGCAGCGTAGCTTACAGGGGAGCCGAGCAGTACTTC.

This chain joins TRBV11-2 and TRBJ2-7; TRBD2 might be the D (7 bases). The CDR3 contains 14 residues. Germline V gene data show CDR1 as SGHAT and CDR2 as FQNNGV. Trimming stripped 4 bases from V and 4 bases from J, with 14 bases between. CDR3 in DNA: TGTGCCAGCAGCTCCTCTGGGGGGGCATACGAGCAGTACTTC. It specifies CASSSSGGAYEQYF. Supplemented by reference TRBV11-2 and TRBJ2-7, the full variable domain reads EAGVAQSPRYKIIEKRQSVAFWCNPISGHATLYWYQQILGQGPKLLIQFQNNGVVDDSQLPKDRFSAERLKGVDSTLKIQPAKLEDSAVYLCASSSSGGAYEQYFGPGTRLTVT.

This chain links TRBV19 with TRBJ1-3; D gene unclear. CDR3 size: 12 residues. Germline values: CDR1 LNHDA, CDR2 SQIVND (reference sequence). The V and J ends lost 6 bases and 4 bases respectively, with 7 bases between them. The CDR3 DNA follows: TGTGCCAGTAGGGACTACGGAAACACCATATATTTT. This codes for CASRDYGNTIYF.

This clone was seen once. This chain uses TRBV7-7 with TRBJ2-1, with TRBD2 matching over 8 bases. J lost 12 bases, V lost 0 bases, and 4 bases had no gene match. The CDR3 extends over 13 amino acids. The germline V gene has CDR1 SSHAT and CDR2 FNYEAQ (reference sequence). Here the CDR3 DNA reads TGTGCCAGCAGCTTAGCGCTAGCGGGTAGGCAGTTCTTC. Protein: CASSLALAGRQFF.

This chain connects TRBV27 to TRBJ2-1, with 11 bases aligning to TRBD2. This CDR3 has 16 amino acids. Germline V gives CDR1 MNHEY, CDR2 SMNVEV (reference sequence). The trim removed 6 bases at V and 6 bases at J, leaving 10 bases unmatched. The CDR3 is CASSPGRLAGGNEQFF. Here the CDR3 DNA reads TGTGCCAGCAGCCCAGGGCGTCTAGCGGGAGGCAATGAGCAGTTCTTC.

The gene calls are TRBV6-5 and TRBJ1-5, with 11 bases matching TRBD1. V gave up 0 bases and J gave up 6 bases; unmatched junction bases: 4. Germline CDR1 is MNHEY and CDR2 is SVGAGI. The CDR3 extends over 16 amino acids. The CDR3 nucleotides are TGTGCCAGCAGTTACTCCGGGACAGGGGGGAGTCAGCCCCAGCATTTT. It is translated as CASSYSGTGGSQPQHF.

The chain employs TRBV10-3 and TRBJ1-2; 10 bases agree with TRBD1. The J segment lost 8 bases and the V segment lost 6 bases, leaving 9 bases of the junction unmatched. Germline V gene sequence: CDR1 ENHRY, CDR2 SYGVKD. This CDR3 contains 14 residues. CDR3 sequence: CAIRGDRGRPGYTF. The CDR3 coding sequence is TGTGCCATCAGGGGAGACAGGGGGCGTCCCGGCTACACCTTC.

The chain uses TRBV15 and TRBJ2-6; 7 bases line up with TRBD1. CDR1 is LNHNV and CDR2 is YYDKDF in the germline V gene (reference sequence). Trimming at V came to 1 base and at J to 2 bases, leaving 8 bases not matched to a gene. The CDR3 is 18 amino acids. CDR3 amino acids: CATSRVGGSLTGANVLTF. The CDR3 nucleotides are TGTGCCACCAGCAGAGTAGGGGGCTCTTTAACTGGGGCCAACGTCCTGACTTTC.

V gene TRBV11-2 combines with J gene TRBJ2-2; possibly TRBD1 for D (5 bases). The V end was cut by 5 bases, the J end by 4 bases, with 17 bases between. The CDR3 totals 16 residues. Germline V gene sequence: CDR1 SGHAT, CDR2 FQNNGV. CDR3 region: CASSQYGPRVTGELFF. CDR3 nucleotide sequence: TGTGCCAGCAGCCAATACGGGCCCAGGGTCACCGGGGAGCTGTTTTTT.

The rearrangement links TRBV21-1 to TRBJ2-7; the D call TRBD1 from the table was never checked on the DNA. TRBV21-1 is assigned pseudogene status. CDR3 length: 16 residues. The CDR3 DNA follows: TGTGCCAGCAGCACTCCGACAGGGGGCGACGAGGACGAGCAGTACTTC. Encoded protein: CASSTPTGGDEDEQYF.